Below are 17 T cell receptor beta chains sequenced from a single sample in a study of regulatory T cells in long-lasting Graves disease. According to the study, TCR beta libraries were built with iRepertoire HTBI primers and CDR3-region Arm-PCR. TCRdb redid the calling of the multiplex PCR reads with MiXCR, one entry per CDR3 protein. This table has about half a million distinct CDR3 sequences, less than 25% appearing once. This sample's time point: persistent/refractory GD, antithyroid drugs over 5 years with positive TRAb. PBMCs were the source of the RNA used for TCR sequencing. Here the sequenced sample was peripheral blood mononuclear cells (PBMCs), taken when the disease was refractory, from a patient treated with antithyroid drugs. Receptors were obtained from a female donor with Graves disease.

This clonotype was counted a single time. This chain uses TRBV12-3 or TRBV12-4 with TRBJ2-3, with a possible D match to TRBD1 (5 bases). With 3 bases removed from V and 0 bases from J, the gap between germline ends came to 10 bases. This CDR3 is 15 amino acids long. This chain's CDR3 is CASSFWGSSTDTQYF. Written as DNA, the CDR3 is TGTGCCAGCAGTTTTTGGGGCTCTAGCACAGATACGCAGTATTTT.

This clonotype occurred a few times. The chain combines TRBV5-8 with TRBJ2-3; D gene unclear. Trimming removed 3 bases from V and 4 bases from J, with 6 bases in between. The CDR3 covers 12 residues. Germline V lookup: CDR1 SGHTS, CDR2 YDEGEE. The CDR3 DNA is TGTGCCAGCAGCTCGCAGGCAGATACGCAGTATTTT. This encodes CASSSQADTQYF.

The chain carries TRBV20-1 and TRBJ2-2; possibly TRBD1 for D (6 bases). CDR3 length equals 13 residues. V lost 3 bases and J 2 bases, leaving 7 bases between the germline ends. Germline V gene data show CDR1 as DFQATT and CDR2 as SNEGSKA (reference sequence). Here the CDR3 reads CSARGQNTGELFF. DNA for the CDR3: TGCAGTGCTAGGGGACAAAACACCGGGGAGCTGTTTTTT.

This clonotype occurred a few times. This chain uses TRBV16 with TRBJ1-5, with D perhaps matching TRBD1 (6 bases). The CDR3 runs to 15 residues. With 4 bases removed from V and 4 bases from J, the gap between germline ends came to 14 bases. Looked up from germline, CDR1 is KGHSY and CDR2 is FQNENV. This CDR3 is CASSPTGTTNQPQHF. CDR3 nucleotide sequence: TGTGCCAGCAGCCCAACCGGGACAACGAATCAGCCCCAGCATTTT.

This clonotype turned up a few times. V usage is TRBV11-1 and J usage is TRBJ2-2; D is perhaps TRBD1 (6 bases). Germline V gene lookup returns CDR1 SGHAT and CDR2 FQDESV (reference sequence). V was cut by 1 base and J by 0 bases, with 9 bases left in between. The CDR3 sequence is 16 residues long. This CDR3 reads CASSLGAGANTGELFF. CDR3 in DNA: TGTGCCAGCAGCTTAGGGGCAGGGGCGAACACCGGGGAGCTGTTTTTT.

The V call is TRBV29-1, the J call TRBJ2-5; 11 bases are a match to TRBD2. Germline V gene lookup returns CDR1 SQVTM and CDR2 ANQGSEA. The CDR3 spans 15 residues. The ends lost 3 bases at V and 5 bases at J; junction bases unmatched: 8. The CDR3, as DNA: TGCAGCGTTGATGGGATAGCGGGGGGGCGGGAGACCCAGTACTTC. This sequence encodes CSVDGIAGGRETQYF.

Notes on this clonotype: This could be a read error, since a much larger clone is one nucleotide away. The chain employs TRBV29-1 and TRBJ2-7; 9 bases align to TRBD1. Germline V gene data show CDR1 as SQVTM and CDR2 as ANQGSEA. V was pared by 0 bases and J by 3 bases, with 6 bases of the junction left unmatched. The length of the CDR3 is 15 residues. CDR3 DNA sequence: TGCAGCGTTGAAGATCGAAGGACAGGGGACTACGAGCAGTACTTC. It is translated as CSVEDRRTGDYEQYF.

This rearrangement joins TRBV5-1 to TRBJ1-6; maybe TRBD1 (5 bases). V was clipped by 5 bases and J by 10 bases, with 13 bases between them. The CDR3 covers 13 residues. Germline CDR1 and CDR2: SGHRS and YFSETQ. CDR3 coding DNA: TGCGCCAGCAGAGAGGGGTTTAGCTCACCCCTCCACTTT. Translated, it gives CASREGFSSPLHF.

This clonotype was counted ten times or more. The rearrangement joins TRBV27 to TRBJ1-2, with TRBD1 identical over 8 bases. The CDR3 covers 15 residues. Per the germline V gene, CDR1 is MNHEY and CDR2 is SMNVEV (reference sequence). V trimming: 5 bases; J trimming: 4 bases; junction bases outside the gene matches: 9. The CDR3 protein is CASSLGMGQAYGYTF. Written as DNA, the CDR3 is TGTGCCAGCAGTCTGGGGATGGGACAGGCCTATGGCTACACCTTC.

On this clonotype: A much larger clonotype is one base distant, so this may be a read error. This rearrangement joins TRBV28 to TRBJ1-1, with D perhaps matching TRBD1 (5 bases). The CDR3 loop spans 15 amino acids. Trimming took 4 bases from V and 6 from J, leaving 18 bases between them. The germline CDR1 and CDR2 sequences are MDHEN and SYDVKM. The CDR3: CASSSLLGGYAEAFF. The CDR3 DNA reads TGTGCCAGCAGTTCCCTACTCGGGGGTTACGCTGAAGCTTTCTTT.

This clonotype has a handful of counts. The rearrangement links TRBV29-1 to TRBJ1-3, with D unclear. Per germline, CDR1 SQVTM and CDR2 ANQGSEA. V was clipped by 4 bases and J by 0 bases, with 10 bases between them. There are 14 residues in the CDR3. CDR3 residues: CSVVPLNSGNTIYF. The CDR3 DNA follows: TGCAGCGTTGTCCCTCTCAACTCTGGAAACACCATATATTTT. Full variable domain (missing parts from reference TRBV29-1 and TRBJ1-3): SAVISQKPSRDICQRGTSLTIQCQVDSQVTMMFWYRQQPGQSLTLIATANQGSEATYESGFVIDKFPISRPNLTFSTLTVSNMSPEDSSIYLCSVVPLNSGNTIYFGEGSWLTVV.

V gene TRBV7-3 combines with J gene TRBJ2-1; 12 bases are shared with TRBD2. Germline assignment: CDR1 SGHTA and CDR2 FQGTGA. The CDR3 extends over 16 amino acids. J lost 8 bases, V lost 5 bases, and 10 bases had no gene match. The CDR3 nucleotides read TGTGCCAGCAGCCCACGAAGACTAGCGGGGGATGATGAGCAGTTCTTC. Its translation is CASSPRRLAGDDEQFF.

This clonotype came up a few times. The chain couples TRBV19 to TRBJ1-1; possible D gene TRBD1, 5 bases. V dropped 6 bases and J dropped 2 bases, with 13 bases sitting between them. This CDR3 comprises 14 residues. Germline lookup yields CDR1 LNHDA and CDR2 SQIVND (reference sequence). The CDR3: CASSSGAKNTEAFF. Written as DNA, the CDR3 is TGTGCCAGTAGCAGCGGGGCGAAAAACACTGAAGCTTTCTTT.

This clonotype was counted ten times or more. The chain has TRBV2 and TRBJ2-2; TRBD1 agrees at 10 bases. V lost 4 bases to trimming and J lost 5 bases; unmatched junction nucleotides: 4. The germline CDR1 and CDR2 sequences are SNHLY and FYNNEI. The CDR3 runs to 15 residues. Here the CDR3 DNA reads TGTGCCAGCAGTGGACAGGGGGCGCGTACCGGGGAGCTGTTTTTT. Protein: CASSGQGARTGELFF.

This clonotype was counted only a few times. This rearrangement joins TRBV9 to TRBJ1-2, with D unclear. Trimming cost V 4 bases and J 4 bases, with 17 bases left between them. CDR1 and CDR2 (germline): SGDLS, YYNGEE. The CDR3 has 15 residues. CDR3 DNA: TGTGCCAGCAGCTACCAGGTGGAGTCACTCTATGGCTACACCTTC. Its translation: CASSYQVESLYGYTF. The full variable domain, completed using reference TRBV9 and TRBJ1-2, is DSGVTQTPKHLITATGQRVTLRCSPRSGDLSVYWYQQSLDQGLQFLIQYYNGEERAKGNILERFSAQQFPDLHSELNLSSLELGDSALYFCASSYQVESLYGYTFGSGTRLTVV.

This rearrangement joins TRBV19 to TRBJ1-5; tentatively, D is TRBD1 (5 bases). Trimming took off 7 bases at V and 4 bases at J, with 14 bases between the two ends. Germline CDR1 reads LNHDA; CDR2 reads SQIVND (reference sequence). The CDR3 loop spans 14 amino acids. The CDR3 nucleotides are TGTGCCAGTACCAAGGGACTGGGGAATCAGCCCCAGCATTTT. This gives the protein CASTKGLGNQPQHF.

This clonotype was found many times. This sequence joins TRBV28 and TRBJ2-7; either TRBD1 or TRBD2 may fit D (5 bases each). With 3 bases removed from V and 0 bases from J, the gap between germline ends came to 9 bases. Germline V gene data show CDR1 as MDHEN and CDR2 as SYDVKM. The CDR3 sequence is 14 residues long. CDR3 bases: TGTGCCAGCAGTTTCGGTGGGACCTCCTACGAGCAGTACTTC. Residues: CASSFGGTSYEQYF.